This T cell receptor beta chain was sequenced for a study of T-cell reconstitution after alpha-beta-depleted transplantation in children. Whole-study findings and limits: Newly produced T cells mostly provided counts and TCRbeta diversity after one year, as hyperexpanded clones declined.

Construction of the TCRbeta library involved unique molecular identifiers. TCRdb called the PCR reads again in MiXCR, with one record for every CDR3 protein. The sample contains around 450,000 distinct CDR3 sequences, approximately 10% of which appear only once. Germline CDR1 is DFQATT and CDR2 is SNEGSKA (reference sequence). V was trimmed by 2 bases and J by 0 bases, leaving 10 bases between them. The CDR3 is 14 amino acids. In this sample, this clonotype turned up many times. What it recognizes is unknown. Sample: PBMCs, taken before TCRalphabeta/CD19-depleted stem cell transplant. The J gene is TRBJ1-1, the V gene TRBV20-1; perhaps TRBD1 as D (5 bases). The source of this sequence is a child aged 2-15 years with inherited bone marrow failure, due to receive a stem cell transplant. The CDR3 spells CSARRQGMNTEAFF. CDR3 DNA: TGCAGTGCTAGACGGCAGGGAATGAACACTGAAGCTTTCTTT.